Below are 26 T cell receptor beta chains sequenced from a single sample in a study of CD8+ T cells in alopecia areata. Treatment meaning: oral pan-JAK inhibitor, 5-10 mg twice daily. Following RNA extraction, reverse transcription yielded cDNA that acted as the sequencing template. Libraries were prepared by immunoSEQ multiplex PCR; TCRdb keeps only in-frame clonotypes and omits some of them. The sample includes about 200,000 clones, less than 75% of them seen just once. The sample here was CD4+ T cells sorted from blood, taken at week 4, from a patient treated with tofacitinib. The receptors stem from a human donor with alopecia areata.

This chain uses TRBV18 with TRBJ1-5, with D maybe TRBD1 (6 bases). Trimming left V 8 bases short and J 3 bases short, with 11 bases between. This CDR3 is built from 13 residues. Germline V gives CDR1 KGHSH, CDR2 LQKENI. Here the CDR3 DNA reads TGTGCCAGCGCCCGGACAGACAATCAGCCCCAGCATTTT. It is translated as CASARTDNQPQHF.

The chain has TRBV4-3 and TRBJ2-5; maybe TRBD1 (6 bases). The CDR3 runs 16 residues. In germline, CDR1 is LGHNA, CDR2 YSLEER. V lost 4 bases and J 4 bases, leaving 19 bases between the germline ends. The CDR3 protein is CASSPEGRGRGETQYF. The CDR3 DNA reads TGCGCCAGCAGCCCCGAGGGCAGGGGCCGGGGAGAGACCCAGTACTTC.

This sequence joins TRBV10-3 and TRBJ1-6; 8 nucleotides line up with TRBD1. Looked up from germline, CDR1 is ENHRY and CDR2 is SYGVKD. This CDR3 contains 15 residues. Losses at the gene ends were 0 bases for V and 9 bases for J; bases not matched to a gene: 4. CDR3 nucleotide sequence: TGTGCCATCAGTGAGTCTATCGGACAGGGTTCACCCCTCCACTTT. Translated, it gives CAISESIGQGSPLHF.

V and J are TRBV10-3 and TRBJ1-6, with D possibly TRBD1 on 6 matching bases. The germline CDR1 and CDR2 sequences are ENHRY and SYGVKD. The V and J ends lost 6 bases and 12 bases respectively, with 15 bases between them. This CDR3 has 13 amino acids. This CDR3 reads CAIRDRPREPLHF. CDR3 DNA sequence: TGTGCCATCAGAGACAGGCCGCGGGAACCCCTCCACTTT.

The V and J genes are TRBV29-1 and TRBJ2-7, with a possible D match to TRBD1 (5 bases). The CDR3 is made up of 13 amino acids. The V and J ends lost 7 bases and 5 bases respectively, with 18 bases between them. In germline, CDR1 is SQVTM, CDR2 ANQGSEA. CDR3 in DNA: TGCAGCGGCCAAGGGCCCAGGGCGGACGAGCAGTACTTC. Translating it yields CSGQGPRADEQYF.

This rearrangement joins TRBV19 to TRBJ2-7; no reliable D call. The germline V and J ends were trimmed by 5 bases and 0 bases, with 11 bases remaining between them. The CDR3 has 14 residues. CDR1 is LNHDA, CDR2 SQIVND, per germline (reference sequence). CDR3 protein: CASSSQPSSYEQYF. The CDR3, as DNA: TGTGCCAGTAGTTCCCAACCGAGCTCCTACGAGCAGTACTTC.

This chain uses TRBV29-1 with TRBJ1-2, with 7 positions matching TRBD1. CDR1 and CDR2 (germline): SQVTM, ANQGSEA. J was trimmed by 4 bases and V by 6 bases; bases with no gene match: 11. The CDR3 runs to 14 residues. CDR3 sequence: CSVLLQGLSYGYTF. The CDR3 DNA follows: TGCAGCGTCCTCCTACAGGGGCTGAGCTATGGCTACACCTTC.

The table lists this clone with a few counts. The J gene is TRBJ1-1, the V gene TRBV10-3; D gene uncertain. V lost 7 bases, J lost 1 base, and 10 bases lay in between. Germline lookup yields CDR1 ENHRY and CDR2 SYGVKD. The CDR3 length is 13 residues. This chain's CDR3 is CAITGVKNTEAFF. DNA of the CDR3: TGTGCCATCACGGGAGTAAAGAACACTGAAGCTTTCTTT.

The chain combines TRBV20-1 with TRBJ1-4; 7 bases are a match to TRBD1. CDR3 length: 11 residues. Germline values: CDR1 DFQATT, CDR2 SNEGSKA (reference sequence). Germline trimming cut 4 bases from V and 12 bases from J; bases unmatched to any gene: 5. CDR3 nucleotide sequence: TGCAGTGCTAAAATAACAGGGGAACTGTTTTTT. This sequence encodes CSAKITGELFF.

V and J are TRBV7-2 and TRBJ2-6; no firm D call. V was cut by 6 bases and J by 3 bases, with 12 bases left in between. The V gene's germline CDR1 is SGHTA and CDR2 FQGNSA. The CDR3 consists of 15 residues. DNA for the CDR3: TGTGCCAGCAGTCGAGTGTTCCGTGGGGCCAACGTCCTGACTTTC. Residues: CASSRVFRGANVLTF. Drawing the rest from reference TRBV7-2 and TRBJ2-6, the complete variable domain is GAGVSQSPSNKVTEKGKDVELRCDPISGHTALYWYRQSLGQGLEFLIYFQGNSAPDKSGLPSDRFSAERTGGSVSTLTIQRTQQEDSAVYLCASSRVFRGANVLTFGAGSRLTVL.

This clone appeared a few times. The V and J genes are TRBV7-9 and TRBJ2-3; TRBD2 agrees at 8 bases. CDR3 length: 15 amino acids. J gave up 2 bases and V 3 bases, and 4 bases lay outside the gene matches. Per germline, CDR1 SEHNR and CDR2 FQNEAQ (reference sequence). The CDR3 here is CASSFGAGDTDTQYF. Written as DNA, the CDR3 is TGTGCCAGCAGCTTCGGAGCGGGGGACACAGATACGCAGTATTTT.

The rearrangement uses TRBV29-1 and TRBJ2-7, with D possibly called TRBD1 or TRBD2 (5 bases each). Trimming left V 4 bases short and J 3 bases short, with 19 bases between. In germline, CDR1 is SQVTM, CDR2 ANQGSEA. The CDR3 extends over 15 amino acids. Here the CDR3 DNA reads TGCAGCGTTGCCCTCCCGTTCAGGGACCACTACGAGCAGTACTTC. Its translation is CSVALPFRDHYEQYF.

The chain combines TRBV30 with TRBJ1-2; a possible D gene is TRBD1 (6 bases). Germline-derived CDR1 and CDR2 are GTSNPN and SVGIG (reference sequence). V was shortened by 2 bases and J by 4 bases, with 11 bases between the two germline ends. This CDR3 has 13 amino acids. CDR3 amino acids: CAWSPGAGYGYTF. As DNA, the CDR3 is TGTGCCTGGAGTCCGGGGGCGGGCTATGGCTACACCTTC.

The rearrangement links TRBV29-1 to TRBJ1-1; no clear D. Between the trimmed V and J ends, which lost 5 bases and 7 bases, there was a span of 14 bases. Germline CDR1 reads SQVTM; CDR2 reads ANQGSEA. The CDR3 runs 12 residues. The CDR3 sequence is CSVRGSLSEAFF. The CDR3 DNA is TGCAGCGTTAGAGGTTCACTCAGTGAAGCTTTCTTT.

This clone has only a few counts. The chain is built from TRBV7-2 and TRBJ2-1; 7 bases agree with TRBD2. The germline CDR1 and CDR2 sequences are SGHTA and FQGNSA. The CDR3 length is 16 residues. V shed 5 bases, J shed 3 bases, and the junction held 10 bases outside the gene matches. CDR3 sequence: CASSRPGTISYNEQFF. The CDR3, as DNA: TGTGCCAGCAGCCGCCCCGGGACTATTAGCTACAATGAGCAGTTCTTC.

The chain carries TRBV10-3 and TRBJ2-3, with D perhaps matching TRBD2 (6 bases). The germline CDR1 and CDR2 sequences are ENHRY and SYGVKD. This CDR3 is built from 15 residues. Between the trimmed V and J ends, which lost 4 bases and 0 bases, there was a span of 11 bases. The CDR3 protein is CAISGGTFSTDTQYF. The CDR3 nucleotides read TGTGCCATCAGTGGCGGGACTTTCAGCACAGATACGCAGTATTTT.

This chain joins TRBV30 and TRBJ1-2; D not certain. CDR3 length equals 11 residues. Germline V gene sequence: CDR1 GTSNPN, CDR2 SVGIG (reference sequence). V gave up 1 base and J gave up 7 bases, with 7 bases separating them. CDR3 DNA sequence: TGTGCCTGGAGTGCGAACAGTGGCTACACCTTC. Residues: CAWSANSGYTF.

The V call is TRBV7-2, the J call TRBJ2-3; 8 bases map to TRBD2. V lost 7 bases, J lost 7 bases, and 13 bases stayed unmatched. The CDR3 has 15 amino acids. From germline, CDR1 is SGHTA and CDR2 FQGNSA. CDR3 DNA: TGTGCCAGCACCCCCCAAAAGGCGGGGGGACATACGCAGTATTTT. Translating gives CASTPQKAGGHTQYF.

CDR3 loop: CASSLVGFGGSYGYTF. DNA for the CDR3: TGTGCCAGCAGCTTAGTCGGTTTTGGGGGAAGCTATGGCTACACCTTC. The chain recombines TRBV11-3 with TRBJ1-2, with D maybe TRBD1 (5 bases). The V end was cut by 1 base, the J end by 4 bases, with 16 bases between. The germline V gene encodes CDR1 SGHNT and CDR2 YENEEA. The CDR3 runs 16 residues. The full variable domain, with the rest looked up from reference TRBV11-3 and TRBJ1-2, is EAGVVQSPRYKIIEKKQPVAFWCNPISGHNTLYWYLQNLGQGPELLIRYENEEAVDDSQLPKDRFSAERLKGVDSTLKIQPAELGDSAVYLCASSLVGFGGSYGYTFGSGTRLTVV.

This chain connects TRBV30 to TRBJ1-1; D is ambiguous. Trimming took off 5 bases at V and 4 bases at J, with 11 bases between the two ends. The CDR3 covers 12 residues. Germline V gives CDR1 GTSNPN, CDR2 SVGIG (reference sequence). The CDR3 here is CAWESGGTEAFF. The CDR3 bases are TGTGCCTGGGAGTCGGGTGGCACTGAAGCTTTCTTT.

V is TRBV30 and J is TRBJ2-2; TRBD1 aligns across 11 bases. Germline trimming cut 4 bases from V and 7 bases from J; bases unmatched to any gene: 8. This CDR3 contains 15 residues. Per germline, CDR1 GTSNPN and CDR2 SVGIG (reference sequence). CDR3 protein: CAWTGTGGLNGELFF. The CDR3 coding sequence is TGTGCCTGGACCGGGACAGGGGGTCTGAACGGGGAGCTGTTTTTT. Complete variable domain (other parts from reference TRBV30 and TRBJ2-2): SQTIHQWPATLVQPVGSPLSLECTVEGTSNPNLYWYRQAAGRGLQLLFYSVGIGQISSEVPQNLSASRPQDRQFILSSKKLLLSDSGFYLCAWTGTGGLNGELFFGEGSRLTVL.

The chain recombines TRBV7-3 with TRBJ2-3, with 8 bases that match TRBD2. The germline V gene encodes CDR1 SGHTA and CDR2 FQGTGA. J was trimmed by 4 bases and V by 6 bases; bases with no gene match: 6. This CDR3 has 14 amino acids. The CDR3, as DNA: TGTGCCAGCAGTCCGGGACTAGGGGCAGATACGCAGTATTTT. It yields the protein CASSPGLGADTQYF. The variable domain in full, completed from reference TRBV7-3 and TRBJ2-3, reads GAGVSQTPSNKVTEKGKYVELRCDPISGHTALYWYRQSLGQGPEFLIYFQGTGAADDSGLPNDRFFAVRPEGSVSTLKIQRTERGDSAVYLCASSPGLGADTQYFGPGTRLTVL.

CDR3 in amino acids: CSVVGAWEGNEQFF. DNA of the CDR3: TGCAGCGTTGTCGGGGCGTGGGAGGGCAATGAGCAGTTCTTC. The chain joins TRBV29-1 to TRBJ2-1; 7 nucleotides align to TRBD2. The ends lost 4 bases at V and 6 bases at J; junction bases unmatched: 9. From germline, CDR1 is SQVTM and CDR2 ANQGSEA. The CDR3 consists of 14 residues.

About this clone itself: The sample holds other DNA sequences that translate to the same CDR3. The rearrangement joins TRBV5-6 to TRBJ1-2; tentatively, D is TRBD1 (6 bases). The V gene lost 4 bases and the J gene lost 2 bases, with 9 bases spanning the gap. The CDR3 covers 13 residues. Germline CDR1 reads SGHDT; CDR2 reads YYEEEE. The CDR3 region has the DNA TGTGCCAGCAGCCCCGGACAGAACTATGGCTACACCTTC. This translates into CASSPGQNYGYTF.

The sample holds a few counts of this clone. V and J are TRBV4-3 and TRBJ1-6; TRBD1 might be the D (5 bases). CDR1 LGHNA and CDR2 YSLEER come from the germline V gene. The CDR3 loop spans 17 amino acids. V was cut by 0 bases and J by 9 bases, with 18 bases left in between. Written as DNA, the CDR3 is TGCGCCAGCAGCCAAGATCTCGGGGGTGGACGGGGTTCACCCCTCCACTTT. It codes for CASSQDLGGGRGSPLHF.

In this sample, this clone turned up a few times. The chain uses TRBV9 and TRBJ2-7, with 9 bases matching TRBD1. The V gene's germline CDR1 is SGDLS and CDR2 YYNGEE. J lost 5 bases, V lost 3 bases, and 6 bases had no gene match. The CDR3 consists of 14 residues. CDR3 DNA: TGTGCCAGCAGCGCGTGGGACAGGGCCCACGAGCAGTACTTC. This translates into CASSAWDRAHEQYF.